The 8 T cell receptor beta chains below all came from one sample that was sequenced in a study of blood T cell repertoires in COVID-19 (dated by TCRdb to 2020 to 2021). Receptors were amplified or captured by the immunoSEQ multiplex PCR assay. The table was pulled from immuneACCESS by TCRdb, which kept in-frame rearrangements only. Such tables lose some clones; where checked, under half of the loss comes from unresolved V genes, and the rest has no known cause. For this sample there are roughly 30,000 clones; roughly 76% appear just once. The ten largest make up almost 40% of the sample. The sample consisted of peripheral blood. These receptor sequences come from a man in his 70s with acute or convalescent COVID-19.

This clone was seen ten or more times. V usage is TRBV7-3 and J usage is TRBJ2-2; D unresolved. Germline loops: CDR1 SGHTA, CDR2 FQGTGA. Between the trimmed V and J ends, which lost 4 bases and 4 bases, there was a span of 10 bases. The CDR3 runs 14 residues. This chain's CDR3 is CASSSLRLTGELFF. In DNA form, the CDR3 reads TGTGCCAGCAGCTCTCTAAGACTCACCGGGGAGCTGTTTTTT.

The rearrangement uses TRBV7-2 and TRBJ2-2; TRBD1 agrees at 8 bases. This CDR3 contains 14 residues. The V gene's germline CDR1 is SGHTA and CDR2 FQGNSA. With V trimmed by 3 bases and J by 7 bases, 4 bases remained unmatched. The CDR3 DNA is TGTGCCAGCAGCTTCGGACAGGGAAGCGGGGAGCTGTTTTTT. Translation: CASSFGQGSGELFF.

This rearrangement joins TRBV19 to TRBJ2-6; tentatively, D is TRBD2 (5 bases). This CDR3 has 17 residues. V lost 3 bases, J lost 0 bases, and 12 bases lay in between. The V gene's germline CDR1 is LNHDA and CDR2 SQIVND (reference sequence). CDR3 nucleotide sequence: TGTGCCAGTAGTATCGGGGTCTCATTCTCTGGGGCCAACGTCCTGACTTTC. This encodes CASSIGVSFSGANVLTF. The whole variable domain, remainder taken from reference TRBV19 and TRBJ2-6, is DGGITQSPKYLFRKEGQNVTLSCEQNLNHDAMYWYRQDPGQGLRLIYYSQIVNDFQKGDIAEGYSVSREKKESFPLTVTSAQKNPTAFYLCASSIGVSFSGANVLTFGAGSRLTVL.

The V gene is TRBV2, the J gene TRBJ1-1; TRBD1 aligns across 7 bases. CDR3 length equals 13 residues. From germline, CDR1 is SNHLY and CDR2 FYNNEI. V lost 3 bases and J lost 5; bases outside the gene matches: 3. CDR3 DNA sequence: TGTGCCAGCAGTGAGGAGGACAGGACTGAAGCTTTCTTT. Translated, it gives CASSEEDRTEAFF.

The J gene is TRBJ1-4, the V gene TRBV7-9; D remains ambiguous. Looked up from germline, CDR1 is SEHNR and CDR2 is FQNEAQ (reference sequence). This CDR3 region has 14 residues. The ends were cut back, 4 bases at V and 5 bases at J, with 11 bases in the middle. The CDR3 spells CASSSGLRNEKLFF. CDR3 coding DNA: TGTGCCAGCAGCTCCGGACTCAGAAATGAAAAACTGTTTTTT.

Only a few counts were recorded for this clone. The rearrangement links TRBV7-2 to TRBJ2-7; the D gene is possibly TRBD2 (6 bases). Trimming took 5 bases from V and 4 from J, leaving 30 bases between them. CDR3 length: 19 amino acids. The germline V gene encodes CDR1 SGHTA and CDR2 FQGNSA. The CDR3: CASSTISAGQWGLRYEQYF. CDR3 DNA sequence: TGTGCCAGCAGCACGATATCGGCGGGCCAATGGGGACTTAGGTACGAGCAGTACTTC.

The rearrangement joins TRBV6-5 to TRBJ1-2, with D perhaps TRBD1 (6 bases). The CDR3 consists of 15 residues. Germline CDR1 is MNHEY and CDR2 is SVGAGI. Deletions cut 2 bases from V and 6 bases from J, with 16 bases between. CDR3 amino acids: CASSYGQSHKNGYTF. The CDR3 DNA reads as TGTGCCAGCAGTTACGGACAGAGCCACAAGAATGGCTACACCTTC.

V is TRBV7-9 and J is TRBJ2-7; the match to TRBD1 covers 8 bases. Germline V gene sequence: CDR1 SEHNR, CDR2 FQNEAQ (reference sequence). This CDR3 has 14 amino acids. V gave up 5 bases and J gave up 10 bases; unmatched junction bases: 13. CDR3 sequence: CASSVSSGTGVQYF. As DNA, the CDR3 is TGTGCCAGCAGCGTATCGTCCGGGACAGGAGTCCAGTACTTC.